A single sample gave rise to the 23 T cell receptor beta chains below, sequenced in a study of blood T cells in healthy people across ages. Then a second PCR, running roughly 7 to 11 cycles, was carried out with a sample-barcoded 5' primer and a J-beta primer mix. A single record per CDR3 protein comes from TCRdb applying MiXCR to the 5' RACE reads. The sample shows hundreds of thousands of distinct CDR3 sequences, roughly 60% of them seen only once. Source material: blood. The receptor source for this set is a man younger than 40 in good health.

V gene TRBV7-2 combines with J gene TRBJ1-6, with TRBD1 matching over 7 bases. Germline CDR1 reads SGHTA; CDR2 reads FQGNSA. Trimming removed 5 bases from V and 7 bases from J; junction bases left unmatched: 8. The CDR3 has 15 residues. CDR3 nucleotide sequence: TGTGCCAGCAGCCCTTGGGACAGCAGAAATTCACCCCTCCACTTT. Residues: CASSPWDSRNSPLHF.

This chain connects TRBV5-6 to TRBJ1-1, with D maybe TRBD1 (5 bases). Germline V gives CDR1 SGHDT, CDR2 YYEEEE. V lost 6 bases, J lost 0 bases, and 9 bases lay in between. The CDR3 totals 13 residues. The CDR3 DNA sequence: TGTGCCAGCACCTGGGGGGTGAACACTGAAGCTTTCTTT. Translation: CASTWGVNTEAFF.

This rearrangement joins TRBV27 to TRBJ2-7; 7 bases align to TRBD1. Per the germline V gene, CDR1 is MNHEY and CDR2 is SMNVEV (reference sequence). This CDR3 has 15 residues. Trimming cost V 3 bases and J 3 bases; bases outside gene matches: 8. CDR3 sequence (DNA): TGTGCCAGCAGTTTGGGGTTTGACAGGGTCTACGAGCAGTACTTC. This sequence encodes CASSLGFDRVYEQYF.

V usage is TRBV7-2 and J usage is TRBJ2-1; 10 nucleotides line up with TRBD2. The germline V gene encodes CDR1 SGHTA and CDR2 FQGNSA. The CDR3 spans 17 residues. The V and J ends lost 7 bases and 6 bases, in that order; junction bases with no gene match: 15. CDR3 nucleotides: TGTGCCAGCATCCCGGCTAGCGGGAGTGGTTTCGGCAATGAGCAGTTCTTC. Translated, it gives CASIPASGSGFGNEQFF.

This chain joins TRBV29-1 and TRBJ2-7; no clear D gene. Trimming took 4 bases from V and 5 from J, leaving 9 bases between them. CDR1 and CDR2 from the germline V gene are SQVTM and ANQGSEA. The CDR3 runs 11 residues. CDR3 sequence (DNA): TGCAGCGTTGTGTTGATCCACGAGCAGTACTTC. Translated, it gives CSVVLIHEQYF.

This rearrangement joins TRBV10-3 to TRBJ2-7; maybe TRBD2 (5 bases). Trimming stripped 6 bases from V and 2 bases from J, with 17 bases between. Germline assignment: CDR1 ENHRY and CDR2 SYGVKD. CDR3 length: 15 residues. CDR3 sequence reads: CAISGVGSTTYEQYF. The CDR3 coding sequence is TGTGCCATCAGCGGGGTGGGGTCCACCACCTACGAGCAGTACTTC.

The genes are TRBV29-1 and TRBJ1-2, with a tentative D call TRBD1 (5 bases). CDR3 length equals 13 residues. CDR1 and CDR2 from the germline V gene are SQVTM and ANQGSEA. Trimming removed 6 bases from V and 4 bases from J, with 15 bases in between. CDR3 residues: CSVTQGTGYGYTF. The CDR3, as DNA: TGCAGCGTGACCCAGGGAACAGGCTATGGCTACACCTTC.

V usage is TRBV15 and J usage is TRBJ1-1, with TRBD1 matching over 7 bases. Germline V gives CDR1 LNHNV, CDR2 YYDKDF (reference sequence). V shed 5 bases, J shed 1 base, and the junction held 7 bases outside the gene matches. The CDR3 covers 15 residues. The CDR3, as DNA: TGTGCCACCAGCGCCAGGGGGGAGGGGAACACTGAAGCTTTCTTT. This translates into CATSARGEGNTEAFF.

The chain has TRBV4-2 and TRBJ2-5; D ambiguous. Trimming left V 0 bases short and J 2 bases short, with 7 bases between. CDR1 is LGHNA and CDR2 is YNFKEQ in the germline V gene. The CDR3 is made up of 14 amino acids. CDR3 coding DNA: TGTGCCAGCAGCCAAGAGGCCGATCAAGAGACCCAGTACTTC. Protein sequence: CASSQEADQETQYF.

The chain's CDR3 is CSARQIGQSYEQYF. Here the CDR3 DNA reads TGCAGTGCTAGACAGATTGGACAGTCCTACGAGCAGTACTTC. The chain has TRBV20-1 and TRBJ2-7; TRBD1 is a possible D gene (6 bases). CDR1 DFQATT and CDR2 SNEGSKA come from the germline V gene (reference sequence). V was cut by 2 bases and J by 1 base, with 12 bases left in between. This CDR3 is 14 amino acids long.

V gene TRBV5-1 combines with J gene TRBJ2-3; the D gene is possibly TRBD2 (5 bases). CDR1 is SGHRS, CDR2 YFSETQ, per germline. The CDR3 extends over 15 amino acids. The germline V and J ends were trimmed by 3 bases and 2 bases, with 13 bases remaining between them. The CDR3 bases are TGCGCCAGCAGCTCCTCCGGGGTAGACACAGATACGCAGTATTTT. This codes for CASSSSGVDTDTQYF.

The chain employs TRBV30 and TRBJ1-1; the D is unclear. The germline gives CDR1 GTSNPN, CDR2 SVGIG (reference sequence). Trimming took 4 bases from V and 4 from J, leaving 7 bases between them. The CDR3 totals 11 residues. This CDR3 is CAWTPLTEAFF. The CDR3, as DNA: TGTGCCTGGACGCCCCTCACTGAAGCTTTCTTT. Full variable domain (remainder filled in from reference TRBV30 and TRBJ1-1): SQTIHQWPATLVQPVGSPLSLECTVEGTSNPNLYWYRQAAGRGLQLLFYSVGIGQISSEVPQNLSASRPQDRQFILSSKKLLLSDSGFYLCAWTPLTEAFFGQGTRLTVV.

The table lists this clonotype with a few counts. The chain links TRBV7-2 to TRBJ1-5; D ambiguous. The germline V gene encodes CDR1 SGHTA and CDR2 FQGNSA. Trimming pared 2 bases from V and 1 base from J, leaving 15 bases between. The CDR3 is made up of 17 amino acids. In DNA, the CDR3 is TGTGCCAGCAGCTTAATCCGTTCCCGAGGCAGCAATCAGCCCCAGCATTTT. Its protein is CASSLIRSRGSNQPQHF.

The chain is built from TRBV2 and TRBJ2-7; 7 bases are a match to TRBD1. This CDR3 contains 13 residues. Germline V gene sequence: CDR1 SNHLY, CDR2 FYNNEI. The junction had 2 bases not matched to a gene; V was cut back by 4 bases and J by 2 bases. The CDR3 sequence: CASSAGQAYEQYF. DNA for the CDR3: TGTGCCAGCAGTGCAGGACAGGCCTACGAGCAGTACTTC. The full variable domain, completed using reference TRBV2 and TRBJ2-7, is EPEVTQTPSHQVTQMGQEVILRCVPISNHLYFYWYRQILGQKVEFLVSFYNNEISEKSEIFDDQFSVERPDGSNFTLKIRSTKLEDSAMYFCASSAGQAYEQYFGPGTRLTVT.

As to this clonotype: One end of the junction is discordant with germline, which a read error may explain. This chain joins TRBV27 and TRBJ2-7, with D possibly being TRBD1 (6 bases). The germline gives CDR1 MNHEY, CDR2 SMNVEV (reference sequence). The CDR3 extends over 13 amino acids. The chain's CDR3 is CATSSGAYYEQYF. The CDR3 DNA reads TGTGCCACCAGTTCAGGGGCCTACTACGAGCAGTACTTC.

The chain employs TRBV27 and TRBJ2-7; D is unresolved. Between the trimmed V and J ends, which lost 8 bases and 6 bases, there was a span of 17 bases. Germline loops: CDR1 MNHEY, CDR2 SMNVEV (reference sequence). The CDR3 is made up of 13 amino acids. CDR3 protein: CASAKQGYCEQYF. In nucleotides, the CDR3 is TGTGCCAGCGCCAAACAAGGGTATTGCGAGCAGTACTTC.

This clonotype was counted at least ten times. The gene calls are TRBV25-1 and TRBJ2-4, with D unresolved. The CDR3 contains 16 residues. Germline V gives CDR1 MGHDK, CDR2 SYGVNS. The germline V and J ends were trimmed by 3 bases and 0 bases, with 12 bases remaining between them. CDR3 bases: TGTGCCAGCAGTGAGGCGTCGGAAGTAGCCAAAAACATTCAGTACTTC. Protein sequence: CASSEASEVAKNIQYF. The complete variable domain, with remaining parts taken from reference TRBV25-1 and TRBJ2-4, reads EADIYQTPRYLVIGTGKKITLECSQTMGHDKMYWYQQDPGMELHLIHYSYGVNSTEKGDLSSESTVSRIRTEHFPLTLESARPSHTSQYLCASSEASEVAKNIQYFGAGTRLSVL.

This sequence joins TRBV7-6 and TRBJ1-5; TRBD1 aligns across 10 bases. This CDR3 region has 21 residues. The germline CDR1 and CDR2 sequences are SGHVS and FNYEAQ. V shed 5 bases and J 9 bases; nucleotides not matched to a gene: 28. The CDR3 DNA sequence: TGTGCCAGCAGCAAGACCTCTCGGGACAGGGGTCCTCGGGCGCTGTCGGCGCCCCAGCATTTT. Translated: CASSKTSRDRGPRALSAPQHF.

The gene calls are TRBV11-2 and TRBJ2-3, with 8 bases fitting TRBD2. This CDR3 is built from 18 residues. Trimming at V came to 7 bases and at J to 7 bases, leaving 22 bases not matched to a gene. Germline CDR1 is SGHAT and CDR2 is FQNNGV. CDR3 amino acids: CASTRPDFRAGESYTQYF. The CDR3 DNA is TGTGCCAGCACCCGCCCTGATTTCCGAGCGGGAGAATCATATACGCAGTATTTT.

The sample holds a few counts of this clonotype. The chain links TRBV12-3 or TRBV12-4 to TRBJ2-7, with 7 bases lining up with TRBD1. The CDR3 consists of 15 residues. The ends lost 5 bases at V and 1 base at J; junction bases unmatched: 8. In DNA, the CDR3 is TGTGCCAGCAGTCAAACAGGGGCTTCGTCCTACGAGCAGTACTTC. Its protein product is CASSQTGASSYEQYF.

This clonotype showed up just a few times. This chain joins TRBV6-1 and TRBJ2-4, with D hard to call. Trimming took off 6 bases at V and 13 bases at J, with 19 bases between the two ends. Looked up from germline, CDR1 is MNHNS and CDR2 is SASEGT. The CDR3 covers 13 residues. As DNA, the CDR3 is TGTGCCAGCAGAGACACCAAGGCCCAGTTGCAGTACTTC. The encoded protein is CASRDTKAQLQYF.

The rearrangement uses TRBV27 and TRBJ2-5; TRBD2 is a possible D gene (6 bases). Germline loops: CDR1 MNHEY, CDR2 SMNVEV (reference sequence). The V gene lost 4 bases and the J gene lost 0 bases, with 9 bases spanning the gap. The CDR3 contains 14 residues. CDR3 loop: CASSSGLYQETQYF. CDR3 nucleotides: TGTGCCAGCAGTTCGGGACTGTACCAAGAGACCCAGTACTTC.

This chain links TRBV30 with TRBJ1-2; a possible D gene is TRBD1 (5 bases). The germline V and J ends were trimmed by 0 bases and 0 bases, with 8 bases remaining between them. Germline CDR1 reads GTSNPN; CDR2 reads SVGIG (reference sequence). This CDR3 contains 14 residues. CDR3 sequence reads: CAWSVRTTNYGYTF. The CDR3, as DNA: TGTGCCTGGAGTGTACGGACAACTAACTATGGCTACACCTTC.